This T cell receptor (beta chain) was profiled in a study of T cell repertoires in cytomegalovirus infection. Study-wide background: An indication of both CMV infection and matching HLA type came from public TCR beta signatures.

This clonotype was counted a few times. Its matching antigen is unknown. Study results and caveats: There were HLA-C-restricted CMV-specific TCR beta clonotypes dominating the ex vivo response. Frequencies of public TCR beta families were cumulated, and this identified carriers of CMV plus the relevant HLA.

TCRdb ran MiXCR on the reads and lists one entry per CDR3 protein. The sample lists 200,000 or so distinct CDR3 sequences; roughly 19% were seen once. This CDR3 has 16 residues. Germline CDR1 is MGHRA and CDR2 is YSYEKL. Trimming shortened V by 0 bases and J by 1 base, and 10 bases separated the two germline ends. The specimen was PBMCs. This chain links TRBV4-1 with TRBJ1-5; no clear D. This sequence was found in a human donor in good health (CMV status not recorded). Some clones in this sample may be carry-over from other donors' samples. The chain's CDR3 is CASSQDPGLSNQPQHF. CDR3 nucleotides: TGCGCCAGCAGCCAAGATCCGGGATTAAGCAATCAGCCCCAGCATTTT.